This T cell receptor (beta chain) is drawn from a study of CD8 T cells in Susac syndrome. General study points: The study's TCR sequencing and HLA analysis covered a relatively small number of individuals, and the study acknowledged this.

Sequencing of TCR beta was carried out in blood CD8+ and CD4+ T cells. The RNA, roughly 0.45 to 1 ug, was put through reverse transcription using random hexamers. Coverage of TCR beta CDR3 amplification by immunoSEQ multiplex PCR extended to 54 Vbeta and 13 Jbeta. TCRdb used MiXCR to reprocess the immunoSEQ multiplex PCR reads, holding one entry per CDR3 protein. The sample yields around 130,000 distinct CDR3 sequences, about 90% seen once. V dropped 6 bases and J dropped 3 bases, with 12 bases sitting between them. Germline CDR1 LGHNT, CDR2 FRNRAP. This CDR3 region has 13 residues. For this clonotype: Its antigen is not known.

This chain joins TRBV12-5 and TRBJ2-7, with D perhaps TRBD1 (6 bases). Sequences were obtained from CD8+ T cells from PBMCs. This clonotype originated in a human donor with multiple sclerosis. The DNA of the CDR3 is TGTGCTAGTGGCTCTACAGGGAGCTACGAGCAGTACTTC. Its protein is CASGSTGSYEQYF.